This T cell receptor (beta chain) was retrieved from a study of shared clonotypes between healthy human individuals. General study findings and limits: Clonotype sharing across a handful of donors was observed for around 4.8% of naive CD4 clonotypes. Larger estimated richness was generally recorded for naive subsets relative to memory subsets.

Several immunoSEQ 96-well plates shared each subset's DNA, each plate a replicate. Produced via immunoSEQ multiplex PCR; TCRdb's table is partial and in-frame only. The data show over 2 million clones, 90% to 95% seen once. Comment on this clone: The target antigen is unknown.

Donors included only healthy HIV-negative adults lacking recent acute infections or vaccinations. The V and J ends lost 4 bases and 3 bases respectively, with 11 bases between them. CDR3 length equals 14 residues. CDR1 SGHTA and CDR2 FQGNSA come from the germline V gene. The chain employs TRBV7-2 and TRBJ2-3; D not certain. This clonotype was obtained from a young man in good health. Sequencing was done on a sample of naive CD4+ T cells sorted from blood. The subset here: CD45RA+ positively selected. DNA for the CDR3: TGTGCCAGCAGCTCAGCAGGTTTTACAGATACGCAGTATTTT. It yields the protein CASSSAGFTDTQYF.